This T cell receptor beta chain appears in the sequencing data of a study of blood T cell repertoires in COVID-19. In the authors' workflow: Reference gene primer amplification yielded estimated nucleated cell counts. The repertoire was sequenced with immunoSEQ multiplex PCR; TCRdb's copy has only in-frame clones and lacks some. For V, J and clone size, that table is used; D and trimming come from the DNA. The sample yields about 180,000 clones, approximately 80% seen once. The CDR3 extends over 14 amino acids. The junction had 12 bases not matched to a gene; V was cut back by 5 bases and J by 7 bases. Germline V gene sequence: CDR1 SQVTM, CDR2 ANQGSEA. Participants were aged roughly 18 to 90 years, lived in over 20 US areas, and enrolled virtually. In assigning cohorts, the study relied on participant-reported clinical history. Someone with COVID-19 had been met by exposed participants within 2 weeks before study entry.

V and J are TRBV29-1 and TRBJ2-3, with TRBD2 identical over 7 bases. The source material was PBMCs or T cells enriched from blood (not recorded which). This TCR derives from a man aged 60 to 75 who had been exposed to COVID-19. In DNA form, the CDR3 reads TGCAGCGTTCAACGGGGGGTAGGGGCAAATACGCAGTATTTT. Its protein is CSVQRGVGANTQYF.